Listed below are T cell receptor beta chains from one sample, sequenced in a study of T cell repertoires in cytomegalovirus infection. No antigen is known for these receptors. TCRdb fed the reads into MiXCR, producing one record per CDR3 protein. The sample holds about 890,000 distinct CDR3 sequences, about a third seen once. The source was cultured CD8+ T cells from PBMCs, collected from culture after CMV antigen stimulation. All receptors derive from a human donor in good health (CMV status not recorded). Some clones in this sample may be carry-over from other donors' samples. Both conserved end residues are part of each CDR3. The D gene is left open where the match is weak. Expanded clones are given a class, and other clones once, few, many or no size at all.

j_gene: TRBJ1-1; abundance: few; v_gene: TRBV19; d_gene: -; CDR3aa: CASFTGAEAFF; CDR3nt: TGTGCCAGTTTCACCGGGGCTGAAGCTTTCTTT
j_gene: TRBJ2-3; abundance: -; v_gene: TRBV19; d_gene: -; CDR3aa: CASTHRVTGLPTDTQYF; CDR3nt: TGTGCCAGTACCCATAGGGTCACAGGGCTACCCACAGATACGCAGTATTTT
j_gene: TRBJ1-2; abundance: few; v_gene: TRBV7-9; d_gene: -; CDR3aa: CASSLEAQGHSYGYTF; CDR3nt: TGTGCCAGCAGCTTAGAAGCCCAGGGACATAGCTATGGCTACACCTTC
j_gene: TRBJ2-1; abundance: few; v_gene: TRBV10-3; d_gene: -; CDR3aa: CAISDQYNEQFF; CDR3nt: TGTGCCATCAGTGACCAGTACAATGAGCAGTTCTTC
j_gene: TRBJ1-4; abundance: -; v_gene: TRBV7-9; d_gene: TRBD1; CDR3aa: CASSKNLGGRLNEKLFF; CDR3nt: TGTGCCAGCAGCAAAAACTTAGGGGGCCGACTTAATGAAAAACTGTTTTTT
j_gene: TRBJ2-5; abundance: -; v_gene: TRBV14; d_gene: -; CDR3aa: CASSRGGTFQETQYF; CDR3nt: TGTGCCAGCAGCCGCGGAGGGACCTTCCAAGAGACCCAGTACTTC
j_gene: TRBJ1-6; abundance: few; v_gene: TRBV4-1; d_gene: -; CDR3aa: CASSQEGEMNNSPLHF; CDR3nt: TGCGCCAGCAGCCAAGAAGGGGAAATGAATAATTCACCCCTCCACTTT
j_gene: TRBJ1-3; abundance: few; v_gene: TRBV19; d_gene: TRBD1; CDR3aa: CASSMSWTGDSGNTIYF; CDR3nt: TGTGCCAGTAGTATGTCTTGGACAGGCGACTCTGGAAACACCATATATTTT
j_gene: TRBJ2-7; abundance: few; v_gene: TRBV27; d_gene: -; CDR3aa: CASSSSGSSYEQYF; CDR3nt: TGTGCCAGCAGTTCCTCGGGGAGCTCCTACGAGCAGTACTTC
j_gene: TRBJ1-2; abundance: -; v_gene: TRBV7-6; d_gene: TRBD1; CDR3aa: CASSMPGQRYGYTF; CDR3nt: TGTGCCAGCAGCATGCCGGGACAGCGCTATGGCTACACCTTC
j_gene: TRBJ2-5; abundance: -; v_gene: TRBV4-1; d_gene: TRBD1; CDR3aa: CASSRELQGAGETQYF; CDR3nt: TGCGCCAGCAGCCGTGAGCTACAGGGGGCGGGAGAGACCCAGTACTTC
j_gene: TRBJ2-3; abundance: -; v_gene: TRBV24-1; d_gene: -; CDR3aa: CVTGGGTDTQYF; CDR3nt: TGTGTCACCGGTGGGGGCACAGATACGCAGTATTTT
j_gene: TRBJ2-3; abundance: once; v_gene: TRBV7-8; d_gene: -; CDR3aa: CARSLGTTDTQYF; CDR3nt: TGTGCCAGAAGCTTAGGCACCACAGATACGCAGTATTTT
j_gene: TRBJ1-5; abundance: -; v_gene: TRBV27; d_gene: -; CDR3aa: CASGRGSSNQPQHF; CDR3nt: TGTGCCAGCGGGAGGGGTAGTAGCAATCAGCCCCAGCATTTT
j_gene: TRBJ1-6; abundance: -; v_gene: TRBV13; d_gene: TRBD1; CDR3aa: CASSPYGQGRNSPLHF; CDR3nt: TGTGCCAGCAGCCCCTACGGACAGGGTCGGAATTCACCCCTCCACTTT
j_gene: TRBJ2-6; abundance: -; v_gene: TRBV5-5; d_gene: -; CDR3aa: CASTISPGANVLTF; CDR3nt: TGTGCCAGCACCATAAGTCCTGGGGCCAACGTCCTGACTTTC
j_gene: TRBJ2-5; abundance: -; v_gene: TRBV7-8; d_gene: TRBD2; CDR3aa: CASSSERGLGETQYF; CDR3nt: TGTGCCAGCAGCTCGGAGCGGGGATTGGGAGAGACCCAGTACTTC
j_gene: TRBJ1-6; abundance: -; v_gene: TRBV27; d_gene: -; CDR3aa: CASSFGVGNSPLHF; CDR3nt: TGTGCCAGCAGTTTCGGGGTGGGTAATTCACCCCTCCACTTT
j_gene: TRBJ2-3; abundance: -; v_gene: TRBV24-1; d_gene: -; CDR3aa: CATSTGHDTDTQYF; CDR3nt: TGTGCCACCTCAACTGGCCATGACACAGATACGCAGTATTTT
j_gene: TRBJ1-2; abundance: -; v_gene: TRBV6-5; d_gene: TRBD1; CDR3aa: CASKNRGQIYGYTF; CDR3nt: TGTGCCAGCAAAAACAGGGGGCAGATCTATGGCTACACCTTC
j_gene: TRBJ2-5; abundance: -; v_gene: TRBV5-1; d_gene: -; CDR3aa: CASSARGVETQYF; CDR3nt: TGCGCCAGCAGCGCAAGGGGGGTTGAGACCCAGTACTTC
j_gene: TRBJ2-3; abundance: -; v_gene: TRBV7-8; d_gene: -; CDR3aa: CASTGDFTDTQYF; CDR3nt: TGTGCCAGCACCGGGGACTTCACAGATACGCAGTATTTT
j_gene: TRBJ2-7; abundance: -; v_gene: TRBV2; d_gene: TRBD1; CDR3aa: CASNIENRDRGLRGSYEQYF; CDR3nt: TGTGCCAGCAATATCGAAAACCGGGACAGGGGGCTGAGGGGATCCTACGAGCAGTACTTC
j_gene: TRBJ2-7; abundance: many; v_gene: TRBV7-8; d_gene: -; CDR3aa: CASSSGRNYEQYF; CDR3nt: TGTGCCAGCAGCTCCGGACGGAACTACGAGCAGTACTTC
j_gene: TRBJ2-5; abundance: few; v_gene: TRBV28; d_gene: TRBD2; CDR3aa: CASSLLERGSQETQYF; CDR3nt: TGTGCCAGCAGTTTATTGGAGCGGGGGTCTCAAGAGACCCAGTACTTC
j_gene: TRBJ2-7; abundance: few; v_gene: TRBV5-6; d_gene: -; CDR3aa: CASSFQGKSYEQYF; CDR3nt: TGTGCCAGCAGTTTTCAGGGAAAATCCTACGAGCAGTACTTC
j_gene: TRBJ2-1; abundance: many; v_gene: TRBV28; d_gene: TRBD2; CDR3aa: CASSPPGAGGPNNEQFF; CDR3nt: TGTGCCAGCAGTCCCCCCGGGGCGGGGGGGCCAAACAATGAGCAGTTCTTC
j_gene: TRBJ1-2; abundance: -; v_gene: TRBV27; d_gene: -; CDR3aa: CASSFGPEANYGYTF; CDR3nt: TGTGCCAGCAGTTTTGGGCCAGAAGCAAACTATGGCTACACCTTC
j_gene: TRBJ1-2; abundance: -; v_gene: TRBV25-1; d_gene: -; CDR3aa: CASSEGKGSGYGYTF; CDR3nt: TGTGCCAGCAGTGAAGGAAAGGGGTCCGGGTATGGCTACACCTTC
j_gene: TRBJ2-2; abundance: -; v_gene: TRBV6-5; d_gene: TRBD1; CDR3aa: CASSYEGQGFPGELFF; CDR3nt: TGTGCCAGCAGTTACGAGGGACAGGGGTTTCCCGGGGAGCTGTTTTTT
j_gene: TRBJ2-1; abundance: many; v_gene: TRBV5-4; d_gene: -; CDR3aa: CAIEGGPYNEQFF; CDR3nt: TGTGCCATAGAGGGGGGGCCCTACAATGAGCAGTTCTTC
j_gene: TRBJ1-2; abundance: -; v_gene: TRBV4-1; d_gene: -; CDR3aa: CASAQTGVWKDGYTF; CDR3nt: TGCGCCAGCGCCCAAACGGGGGTGTGGAAGGATGGCTACACCTTC
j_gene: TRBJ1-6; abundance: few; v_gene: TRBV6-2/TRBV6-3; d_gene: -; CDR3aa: CASSRSFEDSPLHF; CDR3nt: TGTGCCAGCAGCCGGTCCTTTGAGGATTCACCCCTCCACTTT
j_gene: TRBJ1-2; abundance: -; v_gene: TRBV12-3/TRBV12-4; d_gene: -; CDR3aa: CASSPGGRGNYGYTF; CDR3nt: TGTGCCAGCAGCCCGGGGGGCCGGGGTAACTATGGCTACACCTTC
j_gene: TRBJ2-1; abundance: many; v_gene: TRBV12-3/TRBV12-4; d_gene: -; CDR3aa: CASEGDYDNEQFF; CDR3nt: TGTGCCAGTGAGGGGGACTATGACAATGAGCAGTTCTTC
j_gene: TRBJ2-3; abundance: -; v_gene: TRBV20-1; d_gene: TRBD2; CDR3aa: CSAGPTSGGTDTQYF; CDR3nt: TGCAGTGCTGGACCGACTAGCGGGGGTACAGATACGCAGTATTTT
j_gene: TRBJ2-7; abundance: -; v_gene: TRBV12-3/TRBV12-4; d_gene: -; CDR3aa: CATRTPWSDEQYF; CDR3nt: TGTGCCACTAGGACGCCCTGGTCGGATGAGCAGTACTTC
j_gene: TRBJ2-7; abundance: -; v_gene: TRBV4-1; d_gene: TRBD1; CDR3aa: CASSHRDSVSYEQYF; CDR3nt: TGCGCCAGCAGCCACCGGGACAGTGTCTCCTACGAGCAGTACTTC
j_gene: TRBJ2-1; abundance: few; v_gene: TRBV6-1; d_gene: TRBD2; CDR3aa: CASSEKIAGAYNEQFF; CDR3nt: TGTGCCAGCAGTGAAAAGATAGCGGGGGCTTACAATGAGCAGTTCTTC
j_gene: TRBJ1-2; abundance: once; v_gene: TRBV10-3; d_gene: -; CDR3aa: CAISANGAGYTF; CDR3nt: TGTGCCATCAGCGCTAACGGCGCTGGCTACACCTTC
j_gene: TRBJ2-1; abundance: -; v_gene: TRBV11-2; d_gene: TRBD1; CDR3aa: CASIGTGSGRQFF; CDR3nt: TGTGCCAGCATCGGGACAGGGAGCGGTAGGCAGTTCTTC
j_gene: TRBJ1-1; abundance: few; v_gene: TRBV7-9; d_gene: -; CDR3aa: CASKLGETTEAFF; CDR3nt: TGTGCCAGCAAGCTAGGGGAGACAACTGAAGCTTTCTTT
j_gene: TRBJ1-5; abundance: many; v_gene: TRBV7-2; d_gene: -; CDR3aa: CASSLIIGRNQPQHF; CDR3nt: TGTGCCAGCAGCTTAATTATCGGGCGCAATCAGCCCCAGCATTTT
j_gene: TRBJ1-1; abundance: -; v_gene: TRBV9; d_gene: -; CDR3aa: CASSVAEGNTEAFF; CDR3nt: TGTGCCAGCAGCGTAGCTGAAGGGAACACTGAAGCTTTCTTT
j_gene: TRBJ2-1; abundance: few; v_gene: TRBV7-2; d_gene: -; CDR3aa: CASSLARRGAYNEQFF; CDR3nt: TGTGCCAGCAGCTTAGCGCGCAGGGGGGCCTACAATGAGCAGTTCTTC